This T cell receptor (beta chain) is from a study of T cells expressing NK-cell markers. Study outcomes and limitations: These clonotypes also led the CD3+CD56-NKG2C+ fraction in a handful of donors. About 1.0-8% of CD8+ T cells in over 5 donors belonged to dominant NKG2C+ clonotypes.

What made the TCR beta cDNA was 5'RACE template switching with UMIs. TCRdb reprocessed the 5' RACE reads and keeps a single row for each CDR3 protein, giving no DNA. Its table lists a few hundred thousand distinct CDR3 sequences. On this clonotype itself: Its antigen is unidentified.

In germline, CDR1 is SGHKS, CDR2 YYEKEE (reference sequence). The CDR3 is made up of 12 amino acids. This rearrangement joins TRBV5-5 to TRBJ2-1; no DNA is available, so the TRBD1 call from TCRdb remains unchecked. Input material: blood T cells: a sorted CD56 or NKG2C T cell subset, CD4+ or CD8+ T cells, or bulk PBMC T cells (not recorded which). The receptor's source is a woman between 45 and 65 years old in good health. CDR3: CASSPPWNEQFF.